This TCR beta chain stems from a study of blood T cell repertoires in COVID-19. On the study more broadly: T cells, B-cell-depleted T cells, or PBMCs supplied cDNA or gDNA.

Those who participated ranged in age from roughly 18 to 100 years and resided in about two dozen US areas. Produced via immunoSEQ multiplex PCR; TCRdb's table is partial and in-frame only. This table holds around 320,000 clones, around nine tenths found once. Trimming pared 6 bases from V and 8 bases from J, leaving 16 bases between. The V gene's germline CDR1 is LNHDA and CDR2 SQIVND (reference sequence). This CDR3 is built from 13 residues. The sequenced material came from PBMCs or T cells enriched from blood (not recorded which). The chain joins TRBV19 to TRBJ1-2, with TRBD1 as a possible D gene (6 bases). The source is a woman in her fifties or sixties who had been exposed to COVID-19. CDR3: CASSPFTGLGYTF. The CDR3 bases are TGTGCCAGTAGCCCTTTCACAGGGCTAGGCTACACCTTC. The full variable domain, rest sourced from reference TRBV19 and TRBJ1-2, is DGGITQSPKYLFRKEGQNVTLSCEQNLNHDAMYWYRQDPGQGLRLIYYSQIVNDFQKGDIAEGYSVSREKKESFPLTVTSAQKNPTAFYLCASSPFTGLGYTFGSGTRLTVV.